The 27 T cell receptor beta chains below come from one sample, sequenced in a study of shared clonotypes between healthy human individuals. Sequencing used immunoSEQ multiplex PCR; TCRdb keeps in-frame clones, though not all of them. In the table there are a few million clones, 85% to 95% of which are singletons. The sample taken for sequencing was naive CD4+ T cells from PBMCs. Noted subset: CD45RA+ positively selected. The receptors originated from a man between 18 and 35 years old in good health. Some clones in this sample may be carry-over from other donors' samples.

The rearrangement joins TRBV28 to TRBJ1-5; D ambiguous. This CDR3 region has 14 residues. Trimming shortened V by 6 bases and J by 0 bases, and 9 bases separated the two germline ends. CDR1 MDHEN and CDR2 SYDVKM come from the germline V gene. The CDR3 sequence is CASSRTSSNQPQHF. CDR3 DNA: TGTGCCAGCAGCCGGACGTCTAGCAATCAGCCCCAGCATTTT. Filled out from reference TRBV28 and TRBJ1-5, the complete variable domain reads DVKVTQSSRYLVKRTGEKVFLECVQDMDHENMFWYRQDPGLGLRLIYFSYDVKMKEKGDIPEGYSVSREKKERFSLILESASTNQTSMYLCASSRTSSNQPQHFGDGTRLSIL.

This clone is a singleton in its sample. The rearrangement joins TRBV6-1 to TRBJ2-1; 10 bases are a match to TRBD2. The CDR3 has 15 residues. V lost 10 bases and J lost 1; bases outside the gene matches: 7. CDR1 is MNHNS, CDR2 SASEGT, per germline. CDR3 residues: CAIRWTSGSYNEQFF. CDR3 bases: TGTGCCATCCGTTGGACTAGCGGATCCTACAATGAGCAGTTCTTC.

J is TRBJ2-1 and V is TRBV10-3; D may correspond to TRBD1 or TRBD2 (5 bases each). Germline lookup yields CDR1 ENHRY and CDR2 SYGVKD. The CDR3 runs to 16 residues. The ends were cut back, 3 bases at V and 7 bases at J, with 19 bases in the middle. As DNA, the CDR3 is TGTGCCATCAGTGACTCAACCGGGACCAAAACAAATGAGCAGTTCTTC. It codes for CAISDSTGTKTNEQFF.

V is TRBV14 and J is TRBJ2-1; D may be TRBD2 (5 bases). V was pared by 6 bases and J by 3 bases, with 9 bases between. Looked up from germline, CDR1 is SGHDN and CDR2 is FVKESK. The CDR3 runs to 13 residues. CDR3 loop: CASSVAIYNEQFF. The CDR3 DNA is TGTGCCAGCAGTGTAGCGATCTACAATGAGCAGTTCTTC. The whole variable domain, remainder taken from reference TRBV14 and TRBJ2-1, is EAGVTQFPSHSVIEKGQTVTLRCDPISGHDNLYWYRRVMGKEIKFLLHFVKESKQDESGMPNNRFLAERTGGTYSTLKVQPAELEDSGVYFCASSVAIYNEQFFGPGTRLTVL.

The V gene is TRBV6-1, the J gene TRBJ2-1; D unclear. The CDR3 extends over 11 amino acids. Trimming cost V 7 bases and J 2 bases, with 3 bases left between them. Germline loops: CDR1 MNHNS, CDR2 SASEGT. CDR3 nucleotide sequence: TGTGCCAGCAATACCTACAATGAGCAGTTCTTC. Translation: CASNTYNEQFF.

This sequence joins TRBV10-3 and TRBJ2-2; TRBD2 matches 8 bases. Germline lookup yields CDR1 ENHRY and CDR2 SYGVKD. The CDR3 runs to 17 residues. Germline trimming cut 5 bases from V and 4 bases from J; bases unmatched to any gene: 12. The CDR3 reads CAISSRGGGGSTGELFF. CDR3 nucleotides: TGTGCCATCAGTTCCCGGGGGGGCGGAGGGAGCACCGGGGAGCTGTTTTTT.

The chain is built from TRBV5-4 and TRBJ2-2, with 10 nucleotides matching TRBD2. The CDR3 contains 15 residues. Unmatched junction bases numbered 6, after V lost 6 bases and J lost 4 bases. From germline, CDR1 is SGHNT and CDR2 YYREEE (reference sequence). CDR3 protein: CASTYGTSATGELFF. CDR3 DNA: TGTGCCAGCACCTATGGGACTAGCGCCACCGGGGAGCTGTTTTTT.

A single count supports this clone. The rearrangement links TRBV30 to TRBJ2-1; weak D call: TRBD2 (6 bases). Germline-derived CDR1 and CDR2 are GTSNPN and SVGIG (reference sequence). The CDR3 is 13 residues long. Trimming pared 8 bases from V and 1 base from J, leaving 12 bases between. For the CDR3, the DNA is TGTGCCGGGTGGGGGGAGTCCTACAATGAGCAGTTCTTC. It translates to CAGWGESYNEQFF.

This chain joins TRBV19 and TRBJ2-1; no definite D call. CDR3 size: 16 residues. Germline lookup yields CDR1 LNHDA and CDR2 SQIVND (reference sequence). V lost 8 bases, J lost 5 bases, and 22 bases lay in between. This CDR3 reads CASSPRLYGPNNEQFF. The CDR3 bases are TGTGCCAGTTCCCCGAGATTGTACGGGCCCAACAATGAGCAGTTCTTC. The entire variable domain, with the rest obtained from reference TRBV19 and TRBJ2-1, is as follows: DGGITQSPKYLFRKEGQNVTLSCEQNLNHDAMYWYRQDPGQGLRLIYYSQIVNDFQKGDIAEGYSVSREKKESFPLTVTSAQKNPTAFYLCASSPRLYGPNNEQFFGPGTRLTVL.

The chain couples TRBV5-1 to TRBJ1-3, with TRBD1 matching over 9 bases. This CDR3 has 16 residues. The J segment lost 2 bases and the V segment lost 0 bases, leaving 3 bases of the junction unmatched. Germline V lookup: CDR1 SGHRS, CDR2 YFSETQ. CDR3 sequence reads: CASSLEGTGTGNTIYF. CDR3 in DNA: TGCGCCAGCAGCTTGGAGGGGACAGGGACTGGAAACACCATATATTTT.

CDR3 residues: CASSHEYRGTGGNYEQYF. In DNA, the CDR3 is TGTGCCAGCAGTCACGAATACCGAGGGACAGGGGGAAACTACGAGCAGTACTTC. This chain connects TRBV6-4 to TRBJ2-7, with TRBD1 matching over 11 bases. V was clipped by 5 bases and J by 3 bases; unmatched bases: 15. CDR1 is MRHNA, CDR2 SNTAGT, per germline. The CDR3 sequence is 18 residues long.

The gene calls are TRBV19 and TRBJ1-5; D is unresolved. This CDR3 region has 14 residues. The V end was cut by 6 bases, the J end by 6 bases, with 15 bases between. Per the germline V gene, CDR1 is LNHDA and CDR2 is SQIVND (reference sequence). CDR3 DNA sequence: TGTGCCAGTAGAAGATCGGGTGCGGGTCAGCCCCAGCATTTT. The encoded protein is CASRRSGAGQPQHF.

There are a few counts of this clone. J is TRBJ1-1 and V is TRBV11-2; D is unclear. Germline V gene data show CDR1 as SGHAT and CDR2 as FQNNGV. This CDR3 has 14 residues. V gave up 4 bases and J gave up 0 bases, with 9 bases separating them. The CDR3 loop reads CASSSPALNTEAFF. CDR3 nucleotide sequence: TGTGCCAGCAGCTCCCCTGCCTTGAACACTGAAGCTTTCTTT.

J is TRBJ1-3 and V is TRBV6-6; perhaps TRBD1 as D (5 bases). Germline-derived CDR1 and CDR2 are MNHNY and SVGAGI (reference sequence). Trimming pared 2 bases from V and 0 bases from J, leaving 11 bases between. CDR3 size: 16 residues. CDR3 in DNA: TGTGCCAGCAGTTACGGGGACGGAAGCTCTGGAAACACCATATATTTT. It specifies CASSYGDGSSGNTIYF.

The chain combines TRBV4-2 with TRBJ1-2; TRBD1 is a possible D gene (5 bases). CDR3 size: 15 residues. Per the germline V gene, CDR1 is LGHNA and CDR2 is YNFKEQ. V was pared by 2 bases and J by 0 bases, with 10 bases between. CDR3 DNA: TGTGCCAGCAGCCAAAGGGACGGAACTAACTATGGCTACACCTTC. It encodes CASSQRDGTNYGYTF.

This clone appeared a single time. CDR3 sequence (DNA): TGCAGCGTCGGTCGGGTTGGGACCGGGGAGCTGTTTTTT. Protein: CSVGRVGTGELFF. The chain joins TRBV29-1 to TRBJ2-2, with D uncertain. V lost 6 bases to trimming and J lost 5 bases, with 13 bases between them. Germline V lookup: CDR1 SQVTM, CDR2 ANQGSEA. This CDR3 contains 13 residues.

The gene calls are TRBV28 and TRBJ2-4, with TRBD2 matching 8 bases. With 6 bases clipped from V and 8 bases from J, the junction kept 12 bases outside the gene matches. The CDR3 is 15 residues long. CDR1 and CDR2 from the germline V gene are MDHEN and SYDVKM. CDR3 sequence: CASSGASGRGDIQYF. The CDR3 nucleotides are TGTGCCAGCAGCGGGGCGAGCGGGAGAGGAGACATTCAGTACTTC.

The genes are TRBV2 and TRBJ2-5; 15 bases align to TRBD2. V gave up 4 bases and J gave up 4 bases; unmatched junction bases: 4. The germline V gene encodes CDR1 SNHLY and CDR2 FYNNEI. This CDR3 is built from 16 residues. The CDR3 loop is CASSGGLAGGGETQYF. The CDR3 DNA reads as TGTGCCAGCAGTGGGGGACTAGCGGGAGGCGGAGAGACCCAGTACTTC.

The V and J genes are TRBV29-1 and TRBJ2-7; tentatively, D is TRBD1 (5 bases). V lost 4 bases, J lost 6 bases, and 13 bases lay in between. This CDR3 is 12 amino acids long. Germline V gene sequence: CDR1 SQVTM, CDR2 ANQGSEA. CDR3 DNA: TGCAGCGTTGGGGCAGGGATCGGCGAGCAGTACTTC. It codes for CSVGAGIGEQYF.

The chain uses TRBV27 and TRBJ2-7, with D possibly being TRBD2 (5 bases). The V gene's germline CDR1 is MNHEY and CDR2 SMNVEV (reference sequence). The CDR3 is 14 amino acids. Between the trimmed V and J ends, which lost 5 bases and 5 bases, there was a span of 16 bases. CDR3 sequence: CASSRLSTRDEQYF. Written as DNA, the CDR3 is TGTGCCAGCAGTAGATTATCGACGAGGGACGAGCAGTACTTC.

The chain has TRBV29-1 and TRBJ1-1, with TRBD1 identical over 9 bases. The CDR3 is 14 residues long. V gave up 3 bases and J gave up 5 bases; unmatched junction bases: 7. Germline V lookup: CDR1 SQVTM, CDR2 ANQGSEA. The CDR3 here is CSVERRDRVTEAFF. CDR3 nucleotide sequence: TGCAGCGTTGAGAGGAGGGACAGGGTAACTGAAGCTTTCTTT.

Written as DNA, the CDR3 is TGCGCCAGCAACGATTTAGACGTGAACACTGAAGCTTTCTTT. It translates to CASNDLDVNTEAFF. J is TRBJ1-1 and V is TRBV5-1; D unclear. The germline gives CDR1 SGHRS, CDR2 YFSETQ. The V and J ends lost 6 bases and 0 bases respectively, with 12 bases between them. This CDR3 has 14 amino acids.

The CDR3 sequence is CASSRAWNNEKLFF. The CDR3 DNA follows: TGTGCCAGCAGCCGCGCTTGGAACAATGAAAAACTGTTTTTT. This chain joins TRBV6-5 and TRBJ1-4; D ambiguous. Germline V gives CDR1 MNHEY, CDR2 SVGAGI. The CDR3 runs 14 residues. Trimming left V 6 bases short and J 5 bases short, with 13 bases between.

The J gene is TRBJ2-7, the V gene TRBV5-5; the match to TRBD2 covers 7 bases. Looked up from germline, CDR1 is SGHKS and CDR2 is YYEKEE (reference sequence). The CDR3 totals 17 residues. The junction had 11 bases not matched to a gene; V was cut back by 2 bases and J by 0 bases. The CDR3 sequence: CASSFRGSGFLSYEQYF. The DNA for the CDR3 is TGTGCCAGCAGCTTCAGAGGTAGCGGGTTTCTCTCCTACGAGCAGTACTTC.

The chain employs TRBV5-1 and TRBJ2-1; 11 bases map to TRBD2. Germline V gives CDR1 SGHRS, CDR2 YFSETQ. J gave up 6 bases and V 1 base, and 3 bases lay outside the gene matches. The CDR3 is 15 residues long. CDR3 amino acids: CASSLTTSGTNEQFF. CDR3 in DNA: TGCGCCAGCAGCTTGACGACTAGCGGGACCAATGAGCAGTTCTTC.

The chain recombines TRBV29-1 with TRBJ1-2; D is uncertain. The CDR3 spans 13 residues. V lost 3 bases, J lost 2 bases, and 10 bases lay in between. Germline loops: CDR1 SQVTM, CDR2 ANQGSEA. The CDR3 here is CSVDKDLNYGYTF. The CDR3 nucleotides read TGCAGCGTTGACAAGGATCTAAACTATGGCTACACCTTC. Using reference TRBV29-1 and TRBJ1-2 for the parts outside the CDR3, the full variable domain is SAVISQKPSRDICQRGTSLTIQCQVDSQVTMMFWYRQQPGQSLTLIATANQGSEATYESGFVIDKFPISRPNLTFSTLTVSNMSPEDSSIYLCSVDKDLNYGYTFGSGTRLTVV.

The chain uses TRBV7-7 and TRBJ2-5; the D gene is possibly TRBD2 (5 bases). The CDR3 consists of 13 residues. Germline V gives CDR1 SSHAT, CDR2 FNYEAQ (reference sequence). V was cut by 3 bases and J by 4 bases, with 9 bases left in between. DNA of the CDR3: TGTGCCAGCAGCTTGAGGGTTTTAGAGACCCAGTACTTC. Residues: CASSLRVLETQYF.